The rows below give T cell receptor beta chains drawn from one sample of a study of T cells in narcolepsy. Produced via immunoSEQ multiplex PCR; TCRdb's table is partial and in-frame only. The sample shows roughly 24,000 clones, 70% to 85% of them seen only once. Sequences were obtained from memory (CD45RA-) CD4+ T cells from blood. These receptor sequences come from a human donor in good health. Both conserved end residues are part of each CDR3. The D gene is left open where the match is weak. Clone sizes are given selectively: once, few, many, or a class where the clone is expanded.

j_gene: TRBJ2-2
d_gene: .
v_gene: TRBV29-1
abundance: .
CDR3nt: TGCAGCGCATCGGAGGGGGGCACCGGGGAGCTGTTTTTT
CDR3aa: CSASEGGTGELFF

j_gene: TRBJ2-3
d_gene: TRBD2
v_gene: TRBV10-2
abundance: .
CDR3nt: TGCGCCAGCAGTGTCAGGCGGGAGTTAGGGACAGATACGCAGTATTTT
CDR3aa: CASSVRRELGTDTQYF

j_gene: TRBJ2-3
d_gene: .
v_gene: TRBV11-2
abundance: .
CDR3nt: TGTGCCAGCAGCTTGGGTATCCGCACAGATACGCAGTATTTT
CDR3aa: CASSLGIRTDTQYF

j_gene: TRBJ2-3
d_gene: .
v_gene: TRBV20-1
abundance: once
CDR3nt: TGCAGTGCGATCAGCACAGATACGCAGTATTTT
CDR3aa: CSAISTDTQYF

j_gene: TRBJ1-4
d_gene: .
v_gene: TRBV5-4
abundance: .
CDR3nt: TGTGCCAGCAGCTCCGGGACCTCGAATGAAAAACTGTTTTTT
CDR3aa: CASSSGTSNEKLFF

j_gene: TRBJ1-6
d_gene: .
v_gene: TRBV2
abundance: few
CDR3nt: TGTGCCAGCAACCTGGGGTCACCCCTCCACTTT
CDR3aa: CASNLGSPLHF

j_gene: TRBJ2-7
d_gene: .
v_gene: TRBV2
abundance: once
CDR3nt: TGTGCCAGCAGTGAATTCCCCTACGAGCAGTACTTC
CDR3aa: CASSEFPYEQYF

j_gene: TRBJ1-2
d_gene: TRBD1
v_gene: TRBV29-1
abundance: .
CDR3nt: TGCAGCGTCCCGGAAGGGGGCGCGGGCTATGGCTACACCTTC
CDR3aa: CSVPEGGAGYGYTF

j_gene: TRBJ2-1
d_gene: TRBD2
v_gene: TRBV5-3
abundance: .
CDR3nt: TGTGCCAGAAGCTTGCCCGGAGGGACTAGATTCTACAATGAGCAGTTCTTC
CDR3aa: CARSLPGGTRFYNEQFF

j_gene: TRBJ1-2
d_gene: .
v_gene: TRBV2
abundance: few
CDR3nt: TGTGCCAGCAGTGTGGGCCACTTCTATGGCTACACCTTC
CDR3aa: CASSVGHFYGYTF

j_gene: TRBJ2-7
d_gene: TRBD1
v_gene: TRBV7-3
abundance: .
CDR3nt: TGTGCCAGCAGCTCGACAGGGGGCTACGAGCAGTACTTC
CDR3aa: CASSSTGGYEQYF

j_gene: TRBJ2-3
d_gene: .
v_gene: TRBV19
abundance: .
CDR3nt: TGTGCCAGTAGTTCCCGGGGAGCCACAGATACGCAGTATTTT
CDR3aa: CASSSRGATDTQYF

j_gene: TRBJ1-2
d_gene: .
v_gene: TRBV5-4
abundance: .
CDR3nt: TGTGCCAGCAGCTTGGATGGACAGAGCTATGGCTACACCTTC
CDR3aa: CASSLDGQSYGYTF

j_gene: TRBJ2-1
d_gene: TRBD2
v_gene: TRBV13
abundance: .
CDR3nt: TGTGCCAGCAGCCTAGAGACTAGCGGGGGGGCCAGCTCCTACAATGAGCAGTTCTTC
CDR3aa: CASSLETSGGASSYNEQFF

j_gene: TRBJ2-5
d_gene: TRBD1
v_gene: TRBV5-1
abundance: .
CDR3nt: TGCGCCAGCAGCCTACAGGGGAACCAAGAGACCCAGTACTTC
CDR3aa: CASSLQGNQETQYF

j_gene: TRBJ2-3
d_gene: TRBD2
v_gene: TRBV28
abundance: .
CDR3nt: TGTGCCAGCAGTCTCGGACTAGCGGGAGCTACGCAGTATTTT
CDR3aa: CASSLGLAGATQYF

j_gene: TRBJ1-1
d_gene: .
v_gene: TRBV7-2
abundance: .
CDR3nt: TGTGCCAGCAGCTTGAGCACCCCGGGGACTGAAGCTTTCTTT
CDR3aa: CASSLSTPGTEAFF

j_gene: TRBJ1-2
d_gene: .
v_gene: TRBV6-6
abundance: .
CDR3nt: TGTGCCAGCAGTTACTTACAGGGTGGAGACTATGGCTACACCTTC
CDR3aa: CASSYLQGGDYGYTF

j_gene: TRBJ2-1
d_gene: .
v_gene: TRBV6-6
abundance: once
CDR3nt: TGTGCCAGCAGTTACTTACAGGGCAATGAGCAGTTCTTC
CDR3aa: CASSYLQGNEQFF

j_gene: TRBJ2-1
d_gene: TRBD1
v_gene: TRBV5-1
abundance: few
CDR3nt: TGCGCCAGCACCCGGGACAGGGGGACCAATGAGCAGTTCTTC
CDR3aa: CASTRDRGTNEQFF

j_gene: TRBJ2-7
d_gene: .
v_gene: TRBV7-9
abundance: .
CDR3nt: TGTGCCAGCAGCTCTTCGGGACGGCCGAATTACGAGCAGTACTTC
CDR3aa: CASSSSGRPNYEQYF

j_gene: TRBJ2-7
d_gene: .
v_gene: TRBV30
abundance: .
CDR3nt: TGTGCCTGGGGGAGACCCCAAAAAATCGACGAGCAGTACTTC
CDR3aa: CAWGRPQKIDEQYF